This T cell receptor (beta chain) was found in a study of T cell clonotyping in hematopoietic cell transplantation. Study-wide points: CD4 and CD8 repertoire contributions could not be separated without sorting. Recipient TCR diversity dropped after transplant; expanded clonotypes rose from day 30 to 180.

The repertoire was sequenced with immunoSEQ multiplex PCR; TCRdb's copy has only in-frame clones and lacks some. The data contain more than 10,000 clones, over 75% of them singletons. As to this clone: Its antigen is currently unknown.

Material for sequencing was peripheral blood mononuclear cells. This TCR derives from a man aged 25 to 40 in good health. Some clones in this sample may be carry-over from other donors' samples.

CDR3 region: CASSLGTGLHEQYF. The CDR3 DNA follows: TGTGCCAGCAGTTTGGGCACAGGGCTCCACGAGCAGTACTTC. The genes are TRBV27 and TRBJ2-7; tentatively, D is TRBD1 (6 bases). This CDR3 spans 14 amino acids. Germline V gene sequence: CDR1 MNHEY, CDR2 SMNVEV (reference sequence). V was pared by 3 bases and J by 5 bases, with 14 bases between.